The source of this T cell receptor (beta chain) is a study of blood T cell repertoires in COVID-19 (TCRdb year 2020). For the wider study: Samples from collaborators originated in the United States, Italy and Spain and spanned both the acute and convalescent phases of COVID-19. The prospective study material was composed of cDNA or gDNA derived from T cells, B-cell-depleted T cells, or PBMCs. Deeply sampled blood TCRbeta repertoires from subjects exposed to, actively infected with, or recovered from COVID-19 were included in the dataset. A freely available public database, intended as a resource for researchers studying the immune response to SARS-CoV-2, is where the repertoires were released. Samples were obtained from the ongoing ImmuneRACE study (first 160 participants) and from 1,254 subjects provided by 6 global collaborators. A de-identified subject ID, COVID-19 status, age in years and sex were almost always included in the sample metadata. Where HLA class I and class II types were available, the types were taken from metadata supplied by the sample provider, not from assay-based typing.

With regard to this clone: Its antigen has not been determined. No quality values exist for individual bases; no much larger clone is one base distant.

General findings and caveats noted by the study authors: The amount of clinical and demographic metadata varied by source and participant and was provided uncurated.

The CDR3 goes from the cysteine to the phenylalanine over 14 residues. Just CDR3 DNA is preserved here, 42 bases in frame from base 1. V and J are trimmed by 0 bases and 9 bases, and the gene matches miss 4 bases of the junction. The germline V gene (reference sequence) gives CDR1 as MNHEY and CDR2 as SMNVEV. TCRbeta CDR3 regions were amplified from genomic DNA by means of the immunoSEQ Assay, a bias-controlled multiplex PCR. The original pipeline was this. The number of nucleated cells in each sample was estimated by amplification of reference gene primers within the assay. Sequence reads were collapsed and filtered to measure the absolute abundance of every unique TCRbeta CDR3 rearrangement. For each sample, productive Simpson clonality was calculated as the square root of Simpson's diversity index across productive rearrangements. TCRdb re-hosts the immuneACCESS table, in-frame sequences only. Its copies lack some clones; in the studies checked, an unresolved V gene accounts for under half of them, and the cause for the rest is not known. V and J calls and clone size are those listed in that table; D and trimming were worked out from the DNA. This sample is represented by roughly 330,000 clones; 87% of them were singletons. Of the sample, about 5.4% falls within the top ten clones.

In the prospective study, participants were 18 to 89 years old, resided in about two dozen geographic areas of the United States, and were enrolled through a virtual design. Cohort assignment in the prospective study relied on participant-reported clinical history from a screening survey and a study questionnaire. Recovered participants in ImmuneRACE Cohort 3 were defined by two consecutive negative NP/OP PCR tests, clearance by a healthcare professional, or resolution of symptoms. In the prospective study, mobile phlebotomists collected whole blood, serum and a nasopharyngeal or oropharyngeal swab from each participant. Participants in the prospective study had the option to provide additional blood draws and questionnaires over an approximately 2-month period. Blood samples from the prospective study were shipped frozen or at room temperature prior to DNA extraction.

The sequence came from a woman aged 25 to 39 who had recovered from COVID-19. This receptor chain uses TRBV27 and TRBJ2-1, and TRBD2 matches 8 of the central bases. Sequencing input: PBMCs or T cells enriched from blood (not recorded which). The encoded CDR3 is CASSLSFLAGEQFF. The DNA sequence is as follows: TGTGCCAGCAGTTTATCTTTCCTAGCGGGTGAGCAGTTCTTC.